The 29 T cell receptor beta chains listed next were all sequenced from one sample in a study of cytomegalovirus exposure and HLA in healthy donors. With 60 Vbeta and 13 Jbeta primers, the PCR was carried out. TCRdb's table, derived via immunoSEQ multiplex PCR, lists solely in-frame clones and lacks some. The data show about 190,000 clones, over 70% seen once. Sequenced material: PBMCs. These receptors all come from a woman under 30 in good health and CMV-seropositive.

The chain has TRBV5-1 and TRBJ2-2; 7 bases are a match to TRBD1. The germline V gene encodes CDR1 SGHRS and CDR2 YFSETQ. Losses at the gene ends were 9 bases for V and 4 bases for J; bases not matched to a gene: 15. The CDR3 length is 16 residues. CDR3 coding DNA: TGCGCCATCCTGCAAACAGGGGAACCGGGCACCGGGGAGCTGTTTTTT. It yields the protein CAILQTGEPGTGELFF.

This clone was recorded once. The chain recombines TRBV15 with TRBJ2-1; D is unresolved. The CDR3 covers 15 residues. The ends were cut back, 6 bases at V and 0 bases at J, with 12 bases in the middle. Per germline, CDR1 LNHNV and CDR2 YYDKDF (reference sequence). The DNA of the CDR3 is TGTGCCACCAGGTATGGGCAGAGCTCCTACAATGAGCAGTTCTTC. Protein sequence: CATRYGQSSYNEQFF.

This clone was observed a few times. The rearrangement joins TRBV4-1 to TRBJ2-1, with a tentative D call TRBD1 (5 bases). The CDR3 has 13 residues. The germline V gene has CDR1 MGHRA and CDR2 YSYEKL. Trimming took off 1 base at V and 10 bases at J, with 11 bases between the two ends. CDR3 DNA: TGCGCCAGCAGCCAAGGCAACAGGCAGGAGCAGTTCTTC. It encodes CASSQGNRQEQFF.

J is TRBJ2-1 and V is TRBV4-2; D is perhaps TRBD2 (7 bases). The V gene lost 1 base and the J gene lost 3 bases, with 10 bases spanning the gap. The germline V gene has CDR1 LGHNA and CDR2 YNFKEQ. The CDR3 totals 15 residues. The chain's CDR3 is CASSQAGGRYNEQFF. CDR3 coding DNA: TGTGCCAGCAGCCAAGCGGGGGGCCGCTACAATGAGCAGTTCTTC.

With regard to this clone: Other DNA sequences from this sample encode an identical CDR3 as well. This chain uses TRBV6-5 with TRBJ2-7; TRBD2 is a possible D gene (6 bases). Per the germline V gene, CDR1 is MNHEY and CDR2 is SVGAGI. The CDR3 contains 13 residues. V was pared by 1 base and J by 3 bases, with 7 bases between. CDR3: CASSYYGGYEQYF. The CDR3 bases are TGTGCCAGCAGTTACTACGGGGGCTACGAGCAGTACTTC.

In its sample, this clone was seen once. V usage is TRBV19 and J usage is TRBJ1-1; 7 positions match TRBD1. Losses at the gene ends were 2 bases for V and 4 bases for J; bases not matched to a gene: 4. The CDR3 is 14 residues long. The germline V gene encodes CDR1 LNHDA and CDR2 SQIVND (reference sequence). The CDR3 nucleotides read TGTGCCAGTAGTATAAACAGGGGCGGCACTGAAGCTTTCTTT. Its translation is CASSINRGGTEAFF. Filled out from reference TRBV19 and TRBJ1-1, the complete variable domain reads DGGITQSPKYLFRKEGQNVTLSCEQNLNHDAMYWYRQDPGQGLRLIYYSQIVNDFQKGDIAEGYSVSREKKESFPLTVTSAQKNPTAFYLCASSINRGGTEAFFGQGTRLTVV.

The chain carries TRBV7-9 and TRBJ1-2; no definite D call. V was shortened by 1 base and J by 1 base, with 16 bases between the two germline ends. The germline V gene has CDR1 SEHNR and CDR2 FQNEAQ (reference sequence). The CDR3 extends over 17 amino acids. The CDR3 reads CASSLDWQRGNNYGYTF. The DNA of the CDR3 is TGTGCCAGCAGCTTAGACTGGCAGAGAGGGAATAACTATGGCTACACCTTC. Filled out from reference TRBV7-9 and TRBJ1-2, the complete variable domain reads DTGVSQNPRHKITKRGQNVTFRCDPISEHNRLYWYRQTLGQGPEFLTYFQNEAQLEKSRLLSDRFSAERPKGSFSTLEIQRTEQGDSAMYLCASSLDWQRGNNYGYTFGSGTRLTVV.

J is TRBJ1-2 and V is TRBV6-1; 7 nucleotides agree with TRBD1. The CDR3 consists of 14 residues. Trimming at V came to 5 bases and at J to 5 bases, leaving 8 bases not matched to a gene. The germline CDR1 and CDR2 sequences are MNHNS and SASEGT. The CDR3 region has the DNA TGTGCCAGCAGTAGGGACAGTTCTTGGTATGGCTACACCTTC. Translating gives CASSRDSSWYGYTF.

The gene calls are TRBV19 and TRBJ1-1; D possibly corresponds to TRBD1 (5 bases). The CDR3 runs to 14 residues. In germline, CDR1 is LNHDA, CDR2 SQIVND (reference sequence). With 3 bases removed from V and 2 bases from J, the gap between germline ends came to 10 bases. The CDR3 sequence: CASSILTANTEAFF. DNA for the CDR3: TGTGCCAGTAGTATCTTGACAGCAAACACTGAAGCTTTCTTT.

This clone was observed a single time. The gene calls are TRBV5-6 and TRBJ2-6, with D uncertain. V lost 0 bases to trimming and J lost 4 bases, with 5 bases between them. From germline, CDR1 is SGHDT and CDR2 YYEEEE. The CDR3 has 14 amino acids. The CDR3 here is CASSLGSGANVLTF. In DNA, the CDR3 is TGTGCCAGCAGCTTGGGTTCGGGGGCCAACGTCCTGACTTTC.

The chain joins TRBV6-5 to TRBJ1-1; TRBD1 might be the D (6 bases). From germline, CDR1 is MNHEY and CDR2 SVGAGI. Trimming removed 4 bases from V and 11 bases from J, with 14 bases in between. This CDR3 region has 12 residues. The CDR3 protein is CASSFRTVDAFF. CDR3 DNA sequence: TGTGCCAGCAGTTTCCGGACAGTGGACGCTTTCTTT.

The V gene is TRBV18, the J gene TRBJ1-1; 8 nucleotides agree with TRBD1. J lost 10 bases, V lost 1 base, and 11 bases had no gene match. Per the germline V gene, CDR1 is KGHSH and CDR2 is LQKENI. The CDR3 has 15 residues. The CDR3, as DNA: TGTGCCAGCTCACCACAGTCTGGGACAGGTCGACGAGCTTTCTTT. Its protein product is CASSPQSGTGRRAFF.

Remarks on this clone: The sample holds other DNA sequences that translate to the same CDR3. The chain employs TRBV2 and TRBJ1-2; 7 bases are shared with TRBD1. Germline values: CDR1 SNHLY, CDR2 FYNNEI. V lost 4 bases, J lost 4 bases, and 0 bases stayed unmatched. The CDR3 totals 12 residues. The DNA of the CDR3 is TGTGCCAGCAGTGGACAGGGCTATGGCTACACCTTC. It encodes CASSGQGYGYTF.

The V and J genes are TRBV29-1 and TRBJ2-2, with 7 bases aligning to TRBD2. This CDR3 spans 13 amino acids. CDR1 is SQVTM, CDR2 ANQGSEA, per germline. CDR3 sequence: CSGGGTNTGELFF. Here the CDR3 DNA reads TGCAGTGGGGGGGGGACGAACACCGGGGAGCTGTTTTTT.

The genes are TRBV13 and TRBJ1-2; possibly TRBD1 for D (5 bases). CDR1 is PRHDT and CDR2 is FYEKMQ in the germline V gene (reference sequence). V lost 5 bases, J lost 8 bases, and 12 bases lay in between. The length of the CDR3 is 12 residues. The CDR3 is CASSPLQGGYTF. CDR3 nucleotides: TGTGCCAGCAGCCCACTTCAGGGCGGCTACACCTTC. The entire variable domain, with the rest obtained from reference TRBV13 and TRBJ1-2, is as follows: AAGVIQSPRHLIKEKRETATLKCYPIPRHDTVYWYQQGPGQDPQFLISFYEKMQSDKGSIPDRFSAQQFSDYHSELNMSSLELGDSALYFCASSPLQGGYTFGSGTRLTVV.

The CDR3 is CSVEGLAGGPYYEQYF. CDR3 in DNA: TGCAGCGTTGAGGGACTAGCGGGGGGGCCCTACTACGAGCAGTACTTC. V usage is TRBV29-1 and J usage is TRBJ2-7; 16 bases agree with TRBD2. This CDR3 contains 16 residues. V shed 3 bases, J shed 3 bases, and the junction held 5 bases outside the gene matches. CDR1 is SQVTM and CDR2 is ANQGSEA in the germline V gene.

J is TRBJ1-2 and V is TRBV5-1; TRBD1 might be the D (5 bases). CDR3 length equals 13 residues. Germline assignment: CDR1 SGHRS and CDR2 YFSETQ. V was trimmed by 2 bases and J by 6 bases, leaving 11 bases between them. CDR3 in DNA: TGCGCCAGCAGCTTATCCCCACAGGATGGCTACACCTTC. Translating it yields CASSLSPQDGYTF.

CDR3 DNA: TGTGCCAGCAGTGACGTAGAAGTCACCTATAATTCACCCCTCCACTTT. Translated: CASSDVEVTYNSPLHF. The chain employs TRBV2 and TRBJ1-6; no firm D call. Deletions cut 3 bases from V and 2 bases from J, with 11 bases between. The CDR3 has 16 amino acids. Germline V lookup: CDR1 SNHLY, CDR2 FYNNEI.

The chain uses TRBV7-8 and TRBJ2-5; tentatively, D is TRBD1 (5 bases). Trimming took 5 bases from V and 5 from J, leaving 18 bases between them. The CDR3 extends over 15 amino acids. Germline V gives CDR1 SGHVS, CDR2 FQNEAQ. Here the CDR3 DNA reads TGTGCCAGCAGCCCCGAGTCAGGGTATACGGAGACCCAGTACTTC. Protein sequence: CASSPESGYTETQYF.

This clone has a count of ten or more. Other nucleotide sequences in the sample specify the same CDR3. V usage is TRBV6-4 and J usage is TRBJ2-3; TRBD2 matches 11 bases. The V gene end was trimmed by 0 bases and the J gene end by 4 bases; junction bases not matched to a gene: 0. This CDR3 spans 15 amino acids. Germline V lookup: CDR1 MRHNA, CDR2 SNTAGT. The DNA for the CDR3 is TGTGCCAGCAGTGACTCTAGCGGGGGGGCAGATACGCAGTATTTT. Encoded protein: CASSDSSGGADTQYF.

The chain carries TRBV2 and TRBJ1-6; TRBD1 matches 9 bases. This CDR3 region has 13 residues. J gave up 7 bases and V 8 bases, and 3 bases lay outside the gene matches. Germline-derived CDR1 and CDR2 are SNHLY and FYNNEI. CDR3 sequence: CASADRGNSPLHF. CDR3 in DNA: TGTGCCAGCGCTGACAGGGGGAATTCACCCCTCCACTTT. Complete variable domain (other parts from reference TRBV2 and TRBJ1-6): EPEVTQTPSHQVTQMGQEVILRCVPISNHLYFYWYRQILGQKVEFLVSFYNNEISEKSEIFDDQFSVERPDGSNFTLKIRSTKLEDSAMYFCASADRGNSPLHFGNGTRLTVT.

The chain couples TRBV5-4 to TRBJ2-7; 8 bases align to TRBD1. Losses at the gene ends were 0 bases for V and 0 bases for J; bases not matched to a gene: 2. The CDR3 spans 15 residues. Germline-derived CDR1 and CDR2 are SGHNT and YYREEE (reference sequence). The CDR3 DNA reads TGTGCCAGCAGCTTGGGGGACAGGAGCTCCTACGAGCAGTACTTC. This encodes CASSLGDRSSYEQYF.

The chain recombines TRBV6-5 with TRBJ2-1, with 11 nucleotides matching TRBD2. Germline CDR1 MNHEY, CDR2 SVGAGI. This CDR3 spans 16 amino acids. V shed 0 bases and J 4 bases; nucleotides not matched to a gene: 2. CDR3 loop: CASSYSGTSGYNEQFF. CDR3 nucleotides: TGTGCCAGCAGTTACTCTGGGACTAGCGGTTACAATGAGCAGTTCTTC.

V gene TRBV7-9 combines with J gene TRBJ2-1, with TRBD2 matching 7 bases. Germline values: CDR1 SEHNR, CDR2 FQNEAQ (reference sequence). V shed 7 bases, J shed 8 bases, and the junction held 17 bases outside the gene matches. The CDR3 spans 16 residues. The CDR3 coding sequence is TGTGCCAGCACCCAAAACGGGGGGTGGTTATTCGATGAGCAGTTCTTC. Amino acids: CASTQNGGWLFDEQFF.

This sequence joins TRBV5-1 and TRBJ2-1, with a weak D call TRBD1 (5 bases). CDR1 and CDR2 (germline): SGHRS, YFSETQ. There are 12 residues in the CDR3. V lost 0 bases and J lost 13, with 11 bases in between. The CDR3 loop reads CASSLEGDSQFF. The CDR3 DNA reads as TGCGCCAGCAGCTTGGAGGGTGACAGTCAGTTCTTC. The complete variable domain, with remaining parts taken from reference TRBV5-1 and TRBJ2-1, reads KAGVTQTPRYLIKTRGQQVTLSCSPISGHRSVSWYQQTPGQGLQFLFEYFSETQRNKGNFPGRFSGRQFSNSRSEMNVSTLELGDSALYLCASSLEGDSQFFGPGTRLTVL.

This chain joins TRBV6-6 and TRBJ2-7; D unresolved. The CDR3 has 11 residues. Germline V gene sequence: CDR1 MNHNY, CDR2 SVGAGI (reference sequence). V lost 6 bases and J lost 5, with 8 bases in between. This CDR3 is CASSTRDEQYF. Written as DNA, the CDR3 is TGTGCCAGCAGCACGAGAGACGAGCAGTACTTC.

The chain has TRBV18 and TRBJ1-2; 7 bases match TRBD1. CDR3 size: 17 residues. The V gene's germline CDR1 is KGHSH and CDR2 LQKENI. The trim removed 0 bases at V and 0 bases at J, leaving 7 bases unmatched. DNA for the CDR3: TGTGCCAGCTCACCACCGCCAGGGGGGCTAGCTAACTATGGCTACACCTTC. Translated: CASSPPPGGLANYGYTF.

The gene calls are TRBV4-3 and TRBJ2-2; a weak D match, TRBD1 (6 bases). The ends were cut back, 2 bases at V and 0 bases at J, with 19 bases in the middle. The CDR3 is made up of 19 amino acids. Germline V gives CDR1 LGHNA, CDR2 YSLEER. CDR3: CASSQLWAGASANTGELFF. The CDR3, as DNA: TGCGCCAGCAGCCAACTTTGGGCAGGGGCATCCGCGAACACCGGGGAGCTGTTTTTT.

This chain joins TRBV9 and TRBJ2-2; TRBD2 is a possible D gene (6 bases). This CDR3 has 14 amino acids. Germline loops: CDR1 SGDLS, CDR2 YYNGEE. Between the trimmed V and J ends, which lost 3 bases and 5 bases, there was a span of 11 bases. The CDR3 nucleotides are TGTGCCAGCAGCGCCGCAGGAGGGACCGGGGAGCTGTTTTTT. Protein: CASSAAGGTGELFF. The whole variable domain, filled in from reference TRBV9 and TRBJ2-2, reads DSGVTQTPKHLITATGQRVTLRCSPRSGDLSVYWYQQSLDQGLQFLIQYYNGEERAKGNILERFSAQQFPDLHSELNLSSLELGDSALYFCASSAAGGTGELFFGEGSRLTVL.